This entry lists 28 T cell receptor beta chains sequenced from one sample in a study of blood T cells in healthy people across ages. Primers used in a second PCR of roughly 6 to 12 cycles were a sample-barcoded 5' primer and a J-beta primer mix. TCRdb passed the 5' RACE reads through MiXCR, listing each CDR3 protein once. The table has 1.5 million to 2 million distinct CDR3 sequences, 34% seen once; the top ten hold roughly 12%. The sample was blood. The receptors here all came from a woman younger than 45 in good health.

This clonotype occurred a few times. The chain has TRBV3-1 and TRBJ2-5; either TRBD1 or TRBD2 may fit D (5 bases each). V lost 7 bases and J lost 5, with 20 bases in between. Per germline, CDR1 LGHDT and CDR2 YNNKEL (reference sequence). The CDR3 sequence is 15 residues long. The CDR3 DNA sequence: TGTGCCAGCATGGTTCGGGGCACGGTCGGGGAGACCCAGTACTTC. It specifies CASMVRGTVGETQYF.

The CDR3 loop is CASSAVQGVADTQYF. Written as DNA, the CDR3 is TGTGCCAGCAGTGCCGTACAGGGGGTGGCAGATACGCAGTATTTT. The rearrangement joins TRBV27 to TRBJ2-3; TRBD1 matches at 8 bases. V dropped 5 bases and J dropped 4; count of bases not matched to a gene: 8. CDR3 size: 15 residues. The germline CDR1 and CDR2 sequences are MNHEY and SMNVEV (reference sequence).

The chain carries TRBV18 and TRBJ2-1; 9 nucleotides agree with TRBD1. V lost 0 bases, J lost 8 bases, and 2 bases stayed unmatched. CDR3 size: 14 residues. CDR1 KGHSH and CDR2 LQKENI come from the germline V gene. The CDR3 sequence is CASSPPGQGYEQFF. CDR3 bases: TGTGCCAGCTCACCACCGGGACAGGGCTATGAGCAGTTCTTC. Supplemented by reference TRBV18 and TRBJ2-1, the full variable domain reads NAGVMQNPRHLVRRRGQEARLRCSPMKGHSHVYWYRQLPEEGLKFMVYLQKENIIDESGMPKERFSAEFPKEGPSILRIQQVVRGDSAAYFCASSPPGQGYEQFFGPGTRLTVL.

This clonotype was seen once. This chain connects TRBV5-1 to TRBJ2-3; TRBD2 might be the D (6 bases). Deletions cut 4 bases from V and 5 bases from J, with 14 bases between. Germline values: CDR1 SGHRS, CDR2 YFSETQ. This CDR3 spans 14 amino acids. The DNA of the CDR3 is TGCGCCAGCAGCCAGGAGGGTTTGATAGATACGCAGTATTTT. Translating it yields CASSQEGLIDTQYF.

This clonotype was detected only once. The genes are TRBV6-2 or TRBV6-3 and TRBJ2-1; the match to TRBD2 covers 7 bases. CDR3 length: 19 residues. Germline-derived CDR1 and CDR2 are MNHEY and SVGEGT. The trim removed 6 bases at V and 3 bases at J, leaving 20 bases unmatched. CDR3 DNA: TGTGCCAGCAGCCAACCACGCCTCGGGGCGGGAGAAGTCTACAATGAGCAGTTCTTC. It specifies CASSQPRLGAGEVYNEQFF.

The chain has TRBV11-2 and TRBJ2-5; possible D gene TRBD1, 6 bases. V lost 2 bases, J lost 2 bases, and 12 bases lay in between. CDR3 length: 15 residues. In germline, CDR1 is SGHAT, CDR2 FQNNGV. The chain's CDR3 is CASSLIGGTQETQYF. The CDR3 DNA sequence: TGTGCCAGCAGCTTAATCGGTGGGACACAAGAGACCCAGTACTTC.

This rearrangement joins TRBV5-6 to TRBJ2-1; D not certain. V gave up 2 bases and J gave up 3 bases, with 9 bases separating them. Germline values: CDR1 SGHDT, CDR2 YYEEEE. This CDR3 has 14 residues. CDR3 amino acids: CASSFVQNYNEQFF. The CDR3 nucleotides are TGTGCCAGCAGCTTTGTACAGAACTACAATGAGCAGTTCTTC.

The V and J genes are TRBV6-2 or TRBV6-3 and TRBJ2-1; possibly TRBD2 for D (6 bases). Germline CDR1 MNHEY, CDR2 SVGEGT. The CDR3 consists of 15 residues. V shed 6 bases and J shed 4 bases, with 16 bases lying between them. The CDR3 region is CASSWAGTSYNEQFF. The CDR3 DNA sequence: TGTGCCAGCAGCTGGGCCGGGACTTCTTACAATGAGCAGTTCTTC.

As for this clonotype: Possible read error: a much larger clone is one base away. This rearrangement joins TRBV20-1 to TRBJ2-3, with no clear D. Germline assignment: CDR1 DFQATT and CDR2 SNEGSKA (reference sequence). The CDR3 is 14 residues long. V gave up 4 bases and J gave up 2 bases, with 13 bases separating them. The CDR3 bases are TGCAGTGCTAACTTAGTGGGAAACACAGATACGCAGTATTTT. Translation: CSANLVGNTDTQYF.

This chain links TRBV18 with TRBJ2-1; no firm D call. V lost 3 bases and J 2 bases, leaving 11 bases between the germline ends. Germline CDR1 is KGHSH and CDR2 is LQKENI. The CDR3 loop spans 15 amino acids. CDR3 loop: CASSPLTRTYNEQFF. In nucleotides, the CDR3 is TGTGCCAGCTCACCGCTGACCCGAACCTACAATGAGCAGTTCTTC.

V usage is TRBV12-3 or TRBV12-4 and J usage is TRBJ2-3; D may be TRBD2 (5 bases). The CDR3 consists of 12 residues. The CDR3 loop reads CHGSGSGDAEYF. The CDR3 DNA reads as TGTCACGGCAGTGGCAGCGGAGATGCGGAGTATTTT.

The DNA of the CDR3 is TGTGCCAGCAGCTTAGAAGCGGGACAGTTCTACGAGCAGTACTTC. Its translation is CASSLEAGQFYEQYF. The chain recombines TRBV7-6 with TRBJ2-7, with D perhaps being TRBD1 or TRBD2 (7 bases each). The CDR3 has 15 residues. The V and J ends lost 1 base and 3 bases respectively, with 13 bases between them. Germline V lookup: CDR1 SGHVS, CDR2 FNYEAQ.

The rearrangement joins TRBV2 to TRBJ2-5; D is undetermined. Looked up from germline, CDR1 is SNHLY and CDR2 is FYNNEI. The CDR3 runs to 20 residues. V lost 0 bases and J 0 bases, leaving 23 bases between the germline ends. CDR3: CASSEAGFLPSGTYQETQYF. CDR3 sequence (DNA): TGTGCCAGCAGTGAAGCGGGTTTTCTTCCCTCAGGCACGTACCAAGAGACCCAGTACTTC. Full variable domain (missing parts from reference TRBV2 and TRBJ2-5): EPEVTQTPSHQVTQMGQEVILRCVPISNHLYFYWYRQILGQKVEFLVSFYNNEISEKSEIFDDQFSVERPDGSNFTLKIRSTKLEDSAMYFCASSEAGFLPSGTYQETQYFGPGTRLLVL.

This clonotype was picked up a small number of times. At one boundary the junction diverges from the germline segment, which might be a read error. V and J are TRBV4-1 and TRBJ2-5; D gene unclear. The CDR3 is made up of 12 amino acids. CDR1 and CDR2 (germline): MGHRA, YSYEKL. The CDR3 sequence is CAGSQDRETQYF. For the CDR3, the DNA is TGCGCCGGCAGCCAAGATAGGGAGACCCAGTACTTC.

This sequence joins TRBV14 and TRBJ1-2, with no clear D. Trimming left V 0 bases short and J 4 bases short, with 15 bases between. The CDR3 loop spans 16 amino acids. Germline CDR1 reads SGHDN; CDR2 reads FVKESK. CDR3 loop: CASSQDWAGRSYGYTF. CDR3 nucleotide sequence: TGTGCCAGCAGCCAAGACTGGGCGGGGAGATCCTATGGCTACACCTTC.

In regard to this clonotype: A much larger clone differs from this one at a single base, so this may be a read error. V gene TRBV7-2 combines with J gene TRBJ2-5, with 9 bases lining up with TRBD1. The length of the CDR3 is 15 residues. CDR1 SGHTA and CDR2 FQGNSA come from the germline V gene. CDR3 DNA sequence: TGTGCCAACAGCTTAGGGGACAGGGACCAAGAGACCCAGTACTTC. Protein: CANSLGDRDQETQYF.

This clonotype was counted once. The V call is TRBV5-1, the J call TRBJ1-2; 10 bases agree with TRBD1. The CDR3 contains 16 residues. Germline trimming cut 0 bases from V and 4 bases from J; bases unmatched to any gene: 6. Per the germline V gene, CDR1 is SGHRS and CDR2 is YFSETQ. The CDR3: CASSLGQGATLYGYTF. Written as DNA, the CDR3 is TGCGCCAGCAGCTTGGGACAGGGGGCGACCCTCTATGGCTACACCTTC.

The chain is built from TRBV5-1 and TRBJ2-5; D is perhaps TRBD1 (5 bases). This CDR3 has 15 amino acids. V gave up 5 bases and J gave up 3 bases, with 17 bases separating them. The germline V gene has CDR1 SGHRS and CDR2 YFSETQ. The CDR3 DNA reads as TGCGCCAGCAGTCCAAACGCAGGGCCGAAAGAGACCCAGTACTTC. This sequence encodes CASSPNAGPKETQYF. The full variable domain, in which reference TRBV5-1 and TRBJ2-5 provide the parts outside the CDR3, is KAGVTQTPRYLIKTRGQQVTLSCSPISGHRSVSWYQQTPGQGLQFLFEYFSETQRNKGNFPGRFSGRQFSNSRSEMNVSTLELGDSALYLCASSPNAGPKETQYFGPGTRLLVL.

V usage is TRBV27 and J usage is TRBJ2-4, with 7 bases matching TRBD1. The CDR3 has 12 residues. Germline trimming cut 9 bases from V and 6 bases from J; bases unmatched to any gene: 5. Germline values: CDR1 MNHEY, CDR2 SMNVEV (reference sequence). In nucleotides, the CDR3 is TGTGCCAGGGGTGGGACAGCAAACATTCAGTACTTC. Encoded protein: CARGGTANIQYF.

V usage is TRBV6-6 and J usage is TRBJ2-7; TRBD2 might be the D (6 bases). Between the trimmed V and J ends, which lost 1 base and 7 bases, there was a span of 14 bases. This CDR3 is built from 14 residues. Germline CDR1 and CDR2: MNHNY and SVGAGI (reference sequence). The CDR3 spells CASSYLQGLGEQYF. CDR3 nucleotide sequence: TGTGCCAGCAGTTACTTGCAGGGACTCGGGGAGCAGTACTTC.

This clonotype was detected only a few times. This CDR3 is CSARLGSLYGYTF. The CDR3 DNA is TGCAGTGCTAGACTCGGGTCCCTCTATGGCTACACCTTC. The chain links TRBV20-1 to TRBJ1-2, with D unclear. Germline V gene lookup returns CDR1 DFQATT and CDR2 SNEGSKA (reference sequence). V lost 2 bases and J lost 4, with 11 bases in between. This CDR3 region has 13 residues.

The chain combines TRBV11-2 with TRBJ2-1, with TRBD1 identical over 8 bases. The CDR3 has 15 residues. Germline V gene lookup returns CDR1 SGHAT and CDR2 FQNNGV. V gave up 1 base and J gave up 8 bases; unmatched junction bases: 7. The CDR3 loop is CASSLGPQGGYEQFF. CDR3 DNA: TGTGCCAGCAGCTTAGGGCCACAGGGGGGCTATGAGCAGTTCTTC.

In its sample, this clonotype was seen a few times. CDR3 nucleotides: TGTGCCAGCAGTTTAGTCGCCCTGTCTAACGAGCAGTACTTC. It translates to CASSLVALSNEQYF. This chain links TRBV28 with TRBJ2-5, with no clear D. The J call may be faulty, since TRBJ2-7 better matches the DNA end. CDR1 and CDR2 from the germline V gene are MDHEN and SYDVKM. CDR3 length: 14 residues.

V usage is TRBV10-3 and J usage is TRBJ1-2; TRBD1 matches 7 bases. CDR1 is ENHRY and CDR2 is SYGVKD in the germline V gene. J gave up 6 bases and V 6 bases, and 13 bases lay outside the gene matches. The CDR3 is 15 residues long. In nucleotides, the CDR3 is TGTGCCATCAGGGCCGGGACAGACCGTTTCCATGGCTACACCTTC. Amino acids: CAIRAGTDRFHGYTF.

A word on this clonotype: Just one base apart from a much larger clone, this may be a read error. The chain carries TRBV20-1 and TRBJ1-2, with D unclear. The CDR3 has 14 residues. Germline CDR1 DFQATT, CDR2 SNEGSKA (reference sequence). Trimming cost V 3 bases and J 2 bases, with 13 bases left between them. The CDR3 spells CSARGTRVNYGYTF. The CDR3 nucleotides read TGCAGTGCTAGGGGAACAAGGGTGAACTATGGCTACACCTTC.

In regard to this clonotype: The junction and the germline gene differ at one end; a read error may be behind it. Here the CDR3 reads CASRDPSTDAQYF. CDR3 bases: TGCGCCAGCAGGGACCCTAGCACAGATGCGCAGTATTTT. The rearrangement links TRBV5-1 to TRBJ2-3, with TRBD2 as a possible D gene (5 bases). The CDR3 has 13 residues. CDR1 is SGHRS, CDR2 YFSETQ, per germline.

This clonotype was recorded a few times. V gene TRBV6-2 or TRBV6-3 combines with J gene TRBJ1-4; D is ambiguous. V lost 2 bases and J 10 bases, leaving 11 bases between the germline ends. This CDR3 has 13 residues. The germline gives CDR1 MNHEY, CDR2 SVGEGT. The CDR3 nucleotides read TGTGCCAGCAGTTACGCGGGGATGGGAAAACTGTTTTTT. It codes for CASSYAGMGKLFF.

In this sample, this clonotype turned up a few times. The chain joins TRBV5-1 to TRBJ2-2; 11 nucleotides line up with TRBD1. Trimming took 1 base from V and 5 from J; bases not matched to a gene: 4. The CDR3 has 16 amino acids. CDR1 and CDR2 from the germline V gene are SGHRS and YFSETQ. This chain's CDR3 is CASSLTGQGATGELFF. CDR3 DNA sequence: TGCGCCAGCAGCTTGACAGGACAGGGGGCAACCGGGGAGCTGTTTTTT.